This T cell receptor beta chain was profiled in a study of T cell responses to AZD1222 COVID-19 vaccine (dated by TCRdb to the early 2020s). Some background on the complete study: TCR sequencing covered some 240 trial participants: 207 given two doses of AZD1222 and 26 given two doses of MenACWY control vaccine. Trial participants were enrolled into age subgroups of 18-55, 56-69 and 70-plus years, which contained around 140, 26 and 57 TCR-sequenced participants, respectively. Summary of the overall study and its limitations: The 56-69-year group was small, and its depth increase did not reach significance, likely because of low power. Epitopes outside the regions mutated in the B.1.351 and B.1.1.7 variants were reportedly recognized by nearly half of the unique spike-specific TCRs. After two AZD1222 doses, spike-specific TCR breadth and depth were significantly higher than at day 0 and than in MenACWY recipients. Because no samples from the day 14 peak response were available, repertoires could be characterized only after the peak T cell response. The whole spike protein was spanned by vaccine-associated CD4 TCRs, and dominant responses were seen in regions 160-218 and 743-854. Conclusions about previously exposed vaccinees were limited because only six AZD1222 recipients were SARS-CoV-2 seropositive at baseline. Most participants were white British and females outnumbered males, and the authors suggested that clonal diversity may have been underestimated.

The CDR3 regions of human TCRbeta chains were analyzed by immunosequencing. From the authors' description of their analysis: Repertoire TCRs were checked for matches against a reference library of SARS-CoV-2-specific TCRs that had been generated using the MIRA antigen-specificity platform. Breadth meant the fraction of unique TCRs that were SARS-CoV-2-associated, whereas depth meant the fraction of total T cells that were SARS-CoV-2-associated. Using the MIRA data, each spike-specific TCR was mapped to the spike region that the TCR reacts to and placed in a CD4 or CD8 class. Log10-transformed breadth and depth values were compared by one-way ANOVA with Sidak's multiple comparisons tests. Imported from immuneACCESS, the table was reduced by TCRdb to in-frame sequences with V and J called. These copies leave out some clones; in studies compared against another copy, an unresolved V gene accounts for under half, and the cause of the remainder is not known. V, J and clone size are taken as reported in that table, and D and trimming were inferred from the DNA itself. Present in this sample are some 150,000 clones, approximately 89% of which were seen just once. Under 2% of the sample comes from the top ten.

Remarks on this clone: No antigen is known for it. Base qualities are not recorded, but no much larger clone differs from it by a single base.

What the time point label conveys for this sample: about 28 days (+/-7) after the second vaccine dose. AZD1222 recipients with second doses at about 4 weeks or about 12 weeks were pooled, because spike-specific TCR depth and breadth did not differ between schedules. The vaccinee samples were drawn from two UK trials, COV001 and COV002, one of which was a single-blind randomized controlled phase 2/3 trial testing AZD1222 (ChAdOx1 nCoV-19) in healthy adults. For TCRbeta chain sequencing, PBMC samples were collected from trial participants at day 0 and at day 28 after the second dose. Its CDR3 holds 16 amino acids, cysteine through phenylalanine. Just CDR3 DNA is preserved here, 48 bases in frame from base 1. V is reduced by 0 bases and J by 4 bases, leaving a spacing of 14 bases between them. Reading the germline V gene gives CDR1 SGHRS and CDR2 YFSETQ.

Sequenced material: peripheral blood, taken 28 days after the second AZD1222 dose. The chain uses TRBV5-1 and TRBJ2-1, and the D gene may be TRBD2, 5 bases matching. The source is an adult who received the AZD1222 COVID-19 vaccine. The CDR3: CASSLAGTRVYNEQFF. DNA sequence: TGCGCCAGCAGCTTGGCAGGAACTAGGGTTTACAATGAGCAGTTCTTC.